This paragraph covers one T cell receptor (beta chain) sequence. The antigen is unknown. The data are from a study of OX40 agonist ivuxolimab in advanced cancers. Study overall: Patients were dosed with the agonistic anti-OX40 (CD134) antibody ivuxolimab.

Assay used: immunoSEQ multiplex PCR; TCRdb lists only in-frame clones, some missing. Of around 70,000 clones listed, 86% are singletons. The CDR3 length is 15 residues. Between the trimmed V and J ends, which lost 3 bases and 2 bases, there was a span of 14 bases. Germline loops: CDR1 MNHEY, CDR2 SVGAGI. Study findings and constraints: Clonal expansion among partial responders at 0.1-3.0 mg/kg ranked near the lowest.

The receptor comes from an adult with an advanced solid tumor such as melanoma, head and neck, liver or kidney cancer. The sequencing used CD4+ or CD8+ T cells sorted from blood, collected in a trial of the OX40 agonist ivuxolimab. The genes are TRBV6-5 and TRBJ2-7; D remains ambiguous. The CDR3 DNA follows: TGTGCCAGCAGTTATCGGTCAGGTGGAACCTACGAGCAGTACTTC. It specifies CASSYRSGGTYEQYF.